The TCR beta chain described here comes from a study of cytomegalovirus exposure and HLA in healthy donors. About the study: Findings of an earlier analysis included over 95 million unique TCR beta sequences from 200 million or so T cells.

Findings of the study overall: TCR beta V- and J-gene trimming, according to a later analysis, was linked to a missense DCLRE1C variant. Apart from CMV serostatus, no immune exposure information was available. In a later analysis, CMV-associated beta chains were mostly HLA-associated, it appeared.

Both 60 Vbeta primers and 13 Jbeta primers went into the PCR. Some clones are missing from TCRdb's copy, which holds only in-frame ones; the method was immunoSEQ multiplex PCR. The sample consists of some 200,000 clones, around 74% of them appearing once. This CDR3 has 13 residues. Germline V gene sequence: CDR1 KGHSH, CDR2 LQKENI. The germline V and J ends were trimmed by 3 bases and 1 base, with 6 bases remaining between them. This clone was recorded a few times. The antigen is undetermined. This chain connects TRBV18 to TRBJ1-1, with D perhaps matching TRBD1 (5 bases). Sample: PBMCs. The TCR comes from a girl aged 10 to 17 in good health and CMV-seropositive. The CDR3 DNA follows: TGTGCCAGCTCACCCGGGGGGAACACTGAAGCTTTCTTT. Translating it yields CASSPGGNTEAFF.